A single sample is the source of the 28 T cell receptor beta chains below, sequenced in a study of patients and donors after allogeneic stem cell transplantation. One entry per CDR3 protein results from TCRdb running MiXCR on the RT-PCR reads. The table includes 920,000 or so distinct CDR3 sequences, about a sixth detected once. Sequencing was performed on blood, either unsorted or a sorted T cell fraction (not recorded which). Receptors were obtained from a human donor who was either an allogeneic HSCT recipient or a stem cell or donor lymphocyte infusion donor (not recorded which). It is not recorded whose cells these are; they may come from a transplant donor.

The chain employs TRBV12-3 or TRBV12-4 and TRBJ1-1, with a tentative D call TRBD1 (5 bases). This CDR3 contains 15 residues. The V gene lost 1 base and the J gene lost 6 bases, with 15 bases spanning the gap. This CDR3 is CASSLEGQGGAEAFF. CDR3 bases: TGTGCCAGCAGTTTAGAGGGTCAGGGTGGAGCTGAAGCTTTCTTT.

The V call is TRBV4-1, the J call TRBJ1-1; 8 nucleotides agree with TRBD1. The CDR3 extends over 17 amino acids. Germline V gene lookup returns CDR1 MGHRA and CDR2 YSYEKL. Unmatched junction bases numbered 9, after V lost 0 bases and J lost 3 bases. The CDR3, as DNA: TGCGCCAGCAGCCAAGATGGGGAGACAGGGGTCTACACTGAAGCTTTCTTT. It yields the protein CASSQDGETGVYTEAFF.

The table lists this clonotype with a few counts. For the CDR3, the DNA is TGCGCCAGCAGCGTACCGACAGGAAACACTGAAGCTTTCTTT. Residues: CASSVPTGNTEAFF. The chain uses TRBV5-1 and TRBJ1-1, with a possible D match to TRBD1 (6 bases). This CDR3 has 14 amino acids. V gave up 4 bases and J gave up 2 bases, with 12 bases separating them. Germline values: CDR1 SGHRS, CDR2 YFSETQ.

This clonotype was seen only a few times. The V gene is TRBV6-5, the J gene TRBJ2-7; unclear D gene. Trimming removed 2 bases at V and 3 bases at J, with 11 bases between. The CDR3 length is 14 residues. Germline assignment: CDR1 MNHEY and CDR2 SVGAGI. For the CDR3, the DNA is TGTGCCAGCAGTTACACGGTAAAAGGCTACGAGCAGTACTTC. This gives the protein CASSYTVKGYEQYF.

The chain is built from TRBV7-2 and TRBJ1-2; 8 bases match TRBD1. The CDR3 covers 15 residues. Trimming cost V 7 bases and J 8 bases; bases outside gene matches: 15. Germline V gene sequence: CDR1 SGHTA, CDR2 FQGNSA. The CDR3 sequence is CASTKTGVGLRGYTF. The DNA for the CDR3 is TGTGCCAGCACTAAGACAGGGGTTGGCTTGCGGGGCTACACCTTC.

This clonotype was seen a handful of times. The rearrangement links TRBV12-3 or TRBV12-4 to TRBJ2-7; 12 bases are shared with TRBD2. With V trimmed by 6 bases and J by 7 bases, 4 bases remained unmatched. There are 13 residues in the CDR3. CDR3 loop: CASRTSGSREQYF. The CDR3 DNA sequence: TGTGCCAGCAGGACTAGCGGGAGTCGAGAGCAGTACTTC.

The sample holds a few counts of this clonotype. The chain carries TRBV7-9 and TRBJ1-2, with D hard to call. V was clipped by 4 bases and J by 0 bases, with 15 bases between them. Germline CDR1 SEHNR, CDR2 FQNEAQ (reference sequence). The CDR3 is 16 amino acids. CDR3 sequence (DNA): TGTGCCAGCAGCTCCCGTCGATTCCCAGCTAACTATGGCTACACCTTC. Translating it yields CASSSRRFPANYGYTF.

Ten or more counts support this clonotype. CDR3 protein: CASRPPGFAEAFF. DNA for the CDR3: TGTGCCAGCAGACCCCCGGGATTCGCTGAAGCTTTCTTT. The chain is built from TRBV12-3 or TRBV12-4 and TRBJ1-1; D is undetermined. The CDR3 sequence is 13 residues long. Trimming pared 6 bases from V and 6 bases from J, leaving 14 bases between.

The chain has TRBV9 and TRBJ2-3; D is perhaps TRBD1 (6 bases). With 5 bases removed from V and 0 bases from J, the gap between germline ends came to 13 bases. The CDR3 extends over 15 amino acids. Germline V gene sequence: CDR1 SGDLS, CDR2 YYNGEE. The CDR3 coding sequence is TGTGCCAGCAGGACAGGAGCAAAAAGCACAGATACGCAGTATTTT. Translated, it gives CASRTGAKSTDTQYF.

The chain carries TRBV20-1 and TRBJ1-5; possible D gene TRBD1, 6 bases. Germline CDR1 DFQATT, CDR2 SNEGSKA (reference sequence). V lost 1 base to trimming and J lost 0 bases, with 7 bases between them. This CDR3 comprises 14 residues. The CDR3 DNA sequence: TGCAGTGCTAGAGCCAGGGGTAGCAATCAGCCCCAGCATTTT. This gives the protein CSARARGSNQPQHF.

This clonotype turned up a few times. The chain links TRBV5-1 to TRBJ1-2; 7 nucleotides agree with TRBD1. The germline V gene encodes CDR1 SGHRS and CDR2 YFSETQ. V lost 5 bases, J lost 6 bases, and 4 bases stayed unmatched. The CDR3 spans 12 residues. Here the CDR3 DNA reads TGCGCCAGCAGATTGACAGGGCATGGCTACACCTTC. Its translation is CASRLTGHGYTF.

V and J are TRBV2 and TRBJ2-2; D is perhaps TRBD2 (6 bases). The CDR3 totals 15 residues. Trimming pared 6 bases from V and 1 base from J, leaving 12 bases between. The germline gives CDR1 SNHLY, CDR2 FYNNEI. CDR3 nucleotide sequence: TGTGCCAGCAGGGAGGGAGGACGGAACACCGGGGAGCTGTTTTTT. This gives the protein CASREGGRNTGELFF.

This clonotype has at least ten counts. The chain recombines TRBV20-1 with TRBJ2-7, with D possibly matching TRBD2 (5 bases). The CDR3 has 13 residues. The germline V gene encodes CDR1 DFQATT and CDR2 SNEGSKA (reference sequence). V lost 1 base to trimming and J lost 3 bases, with 10 bases between them. This chain's CDR3 is CSARAWTDYEQYF. In nucleotides, the CDR3 is TGCAGTGCTAGAGCTTGGACTGACTACGAGCAGTACTTC.

The CDR3 reads CASSLGGWSSGNWHNEQFF. In DNA, the CDR3 is TGTGCCAGCAGCTTAGGGGGTTGGTCTAGCGGGAATTGGCACAATGAGCAGTTCTTC. The chain uses TRBV11-2 and TRBJ2-1, with 9 nucleotides matching TRBD2. V shed 1 base, J shed 5 bases, and the junction held 15 bases outside the gene matches. Germline-derived CDR1 and CDR2 are SGHAT and FQNNGV. The CDR3 spans 19 residues.

This clonotype appeared a few times. V usage is TRBV5-1 and J usage is TRBJ2-5; 9 bases are a match to TRBD2. Germline V gene data show CDR1 as SGHRS and CDR2 as YFSETQ. This CDR3 is built from 15 residues. Unmatched junction bases numbered 3, after V lost 2 bases and J lost 1 base. DNA of the CDR3: TGCGCCAGCAGCTTATTAGCGGGAGTCCAAGAGACCCAGTACTTC. This gives the protein CASSLLAGVQETQYF. Based on the CDR3 plus reference TRBV5-1 and TRBJ2-5, the full variable domain is KAGVTQTPRYLIKTRGQQVTLSCSPISGHRSVSWYQQTPGQGLQFLFEYFSETQRNKGNFPGRFSGRQFSNSRSEMNVSTLELGDSALYLCASSLLAGVQETQYFGPGTRLLVL.

This clonotype was counted only a few times. V gene TRBV3-1 combines with J gene TRBJ2-2; D call uncertain. The germline V gene has CDR1 LGHDT and CDR2 YNNKEL (reference sequence). CDR3 length equals 13 residues. Trimming took off 7 bases at V and 4 bases at J, with 10 bases between the two ends. The CDR3 reads CASTDRPTGELFF. The CDR3 coding sequence is TGTGCCAGCACCGACCGCCCCACCGGGGAGCTGTTTTTT.

V and J are TRBV9 and TRBJ2-1; 8 bases map to TRBD2. The CDR3 sequence is 16 residues long. Germline V lookup: CDR1 SGDLS, CDR2 YYNGEE. V gave up 0 bases and J gave up 6 bases; unmatched junction bases: 8. This CDR3 is CASSVAPGLVTNEQFF. The CDR3 nucleotides read TGTGCCAGCAGCGTAGCCCCGGGACTAGTTACCAATGAGCAGTTCTTC.

This clonotype has just one count. DNA for the CDR3: TGTGCCAGCAGCCCTGGGACAGGGACCGCTGGGGCCAACGTCCTGACTTTC. Translating gives CASSPGTGTAGANVLTF. The chain employs TRBV7-2 and TRBJ2-6, with 9 bases identical to TRBD1. With 5 bases clipped from V and 2 bases from J, the junction kept 7 bases outside the gene matches. This CDR3 region has 17 residues. Germline V gene data show CDR1 as SGHTA and CDR2 as FQGNSA.

The DNA of the CDR3 is TGTGCCAGCAGTGACGGGATTCTCTCCTACGAGCAGTACTTC. The encoded protein is CASSDGILSYEQYF. The chain uses TRBV2 and TRBJ2-7; D possibly corresponds to TRBD2 (5 bases). With 3 bases removed from V and 0 bases from J, the gap between germline ends came to 9 bases. The CDR3 has 14 residues. From germline, CDR1 is SNHLY and CDR2 FYNNEI.

The V and J genes are TRBV6-1 and TRBJ1-2; 8 bases line up with TRBD1. The CDR3 consists of 16 residues. J gave up 0 bases and V 6 bases, and 9 bases lay outside the gene matches. Per the germline V gene, CDR1 is MNHNS and CDR2 is SASEGT. The DNA of the CDR3 is TGTGCCAGCAGATCAAAAACGGGACAGGCTAACTATGGCTACACCTTC. Amino acids: CASRSKTGQANYGYTF.

Concerning this clonotype itself: This could be a read error, since a much larger clone is one nucleotide away. The chain couples TRBV3-1 to TRBJ2-2; no firm D call. The germline V gene has CDR1 LGHDT and CDR2 YNNKEL (reference sequence). V was trimmed by 6 bases and J by 3 bases, leaving 5 bases between them. This CDR3 spans 12 amino acids. CDR3 in DNA: TGTGCCAGCAGGGACCACACCGGGGAGCTGTTTTTT. It yields the protein CASRDHTGELFF.

This clonotype was counted only a few times. The chain couples TRBV6-2 or TRBV6-3 to TRBJ2-1; 15 nucleotides line up with TRBD2. Trimming took 7 bases from V and 7 from J; bases not matched to a gene: 8. Germline V gene data show CDR1 as MNHEY and CDR2 as SVGEGT. CDR3 length: 16 residues. The CDR3 is CASTPPGLAGGNEQFF. In DNA form, the CDR3 reads TGTGCCAGCACCCCCCCGGGACTAGCGGGAGGAAATGAGCAGTTCTTC.

The chain uses TRBV2 and TRBJ2-3; D assignment may be TRBD1 or TRBD2 (6 bases each). The germline V gene has CDR1 SNHLY and CDR2 FYNNEI. The CDR3 spans 15 residues. Trimming stripped 4 bases from V and 1 base from J, with 12 bases between. This CDR3 reads CASSVRGPGTDTQYF. The CDR3 DNA sequence: TGTGCCAGCAGTGTTCGGGGGCCCGGCACAGATACGCAGTATTTT. Full variable domain (remainder filled in from reference TRBV2 and TRBJ2-3): EPEVTQTPSHQVTQMGQEVILRCVPISNHLYFYWYRQILGQKVEFLVSFYNNEISEKSEIFDDQFSVERPDGSNFTLKIRSTKLEDSAMYFCASSVRGPGTDTQYFGPGTRLTVL.

This clonotype was counted a few times. The chain combines TRBV12-5 with TRBJ1-1; the D is unclear. Trimming cost V 5 bases and J 6 bases, with 13 bases left between them. The CDR3 is 13 residues long. Germline CDR1 is LGHNT and CDR2 is FRNRAP. CDR3 region: CASGDTGNPEAFF. In DNA, the CDR3 is TGTGCTAGTGGTGACACGGGAAACCCTGAAGCTTTCTTT.

The chain employs TRBV24-1 and TRBJ2-1; TRBD1 or TRBD2 may be the D gene (5 bases each). Trimming removed 4 bases from V and 9 bases from J, with 18 bases in between. Germline assignment: CDR1 KGHDR and CDR2 SFDVKD. CDR3 size: 15 residues. The CDR3 region has the DNA TGTGCCACCAGTGAATTGGGGGTCTTGGCAGGTGAGCAGTTCTTC. This sequence encodes CATSELGVLAGEQFF.

The rearrangement links TRBV25-1 to TRBJ2-3; TRBD2 matches at 13 bases. The germline CDR1 and CDR2 sequences are MGHDK and SYGVNS. CDR3 length equals 15 residues. The V gene end was trimmed by 4 bases and the J gene end by 11 bases; junction bases not matched to a gene: 9. As DNA, the CDR3 is TGTGCCAGCAGTGTGGGGACTAGCGGGACTCCTCGGCAGTATTTT. It is translated as CASSVGTSGTPRQYF.

CDR3 nucleotides: TGTGCCAGTAAGAGAGACAGGGGAGAGACTGAAGCTTTCTTT. Translated: CASKRDRGETEAFF. J is TRBJ1-1 and V is TRBV19, with 8 bases identical to TRBD1. The CDR3 runs 14 residues. V lost 7 bases to trimming and J lost 5 bases; unmatched junction nucleotides: 9. Germline CDR1 reads LNHDA; CDR2 reads SQIVND (reference sequence).

The chain combines TRBV4-3 with TRBJ2-7; D gene ambiguous. V was pared by 0 bases and J by 3 bases, with 9 bases between. The germline CDR1 and CDR2 sequences are LGHNA and YSLEER. The CDR3 totals 14 residues. The CDR3 loop reads CASSQESAHYEQYF. The DNA of the CDR3 is TGCGCCAGCAGCCAAGAATCCGCCCACTACGAGCAGTACTTC.